The 17 T cell receptor beta chains given below trace back to one sample, sequenced in a study of T cell repertoires in cytomegalovirus infection. The antigens for these receptors are not known. TCRdb ran MiXCR on the reads and lists one entry per CDR3 protein. The sample lists roughly 730,000 distinct CDR3 sequences; around a third were seen once. The material was cultured PBMCs, obtained from culture after CMV antigen stimulation. These receptors were collected from a human donor in good health (CMV status not recorded). Some clones in this sample may be carry-over from other donors' samples.

The gene calls are TRBV10-3 and TRBJ1-4; 7 nucleotides match TRBD1. Germline V gene lookup returns CDR1 ENHRY and CDR2 SYGVKD. Trimming cost V 3 bases and J 7 bases; bases outside gene matches: 17. The CDR3 length is 18 residues. The CDR3 spells CAISDPDRDPTSGEKLFF. The CDR3 bases are TGTGCCATCAGTGACCCCGACAGGGATCCGACAAGTGGTGAAAAACTGTTTTTT.

The chain uses TRBV12-3 or TRBV12-4 and TRBJ2-1; D is perhaps TRBD2 (7 bases). Deletions cut 1 base from V and 15 bases from J, with 10 bases between. This CDR3 is built from 11 residues. The CDR3 DNA follows: TGTGCCAGCAGTTTAGGGGGGGGCAGGTTCTTC. This translates into CASSLGGGRFF.

This clonotype showed up just a few times. V gene TRBV6-1 combines with J gene TRBJ2-1, with TRBD2 identical over 8 bases. The CDR3 consists of 17 residues. With 0 bases clipped from V and 2 bases from J, the junction kept 6 bases outside the gene matches. The germline V gene has CDR1 MNHNS and CDR2 SASEGT. The CDR3: CASSEAPSGPAYNEQFF. In nucleotides, the CDR3 is TGTGCCAGCAGTGAAGCCCCTAGCGGGCCGGCCTACAATGAGCAGTTCTTC.

This clonotype showed up many times. The rearrangement links TRBV7-2 to TRBJ2-3; D is unclear. The CDR3 runs 14 residues. The V gene lost 3 bases and the J gene lost 2 bases, with 9 bases spanning the gap. CDR1 SGHTA and CDR2 FQGNSA come from the germline V gene. CDR3 sequence: CASSLSLYTDTQYF. The CDR3 DNA is TGTGCCAGCAGCTTGAGTCTGTACACAGATACGCAGTATTTT.

V usage is TRBV5-1 and J usage is TRBJ1-1; D call uncertain. CDR1 is SGHRS and CDR2 is YFSETQ in the germline V gene. Deletions cut 2 bases from V and 4 bases from J, with 9 bases between. The length of the CDR3 is 13 residues. The CDR3 sequence: CASSFGSGTEAFF. CDR3 coding DNA: TGCGCCAGCAGCTTTGGGTCAGGCACTGAAGCTTTCTTT.

The chain uses TRBV4-1 and TRBJ2-1; D not resolved. The CDR3 runs to 13 residues. Deletions cut 1 base from V and 4 bases from J, with 5 bases between. Germline-derived CDR1 and CDR2 are MGHRA and YSYEKL. The chain's CDR3 is CASSQVPYNEQFF. CDR3 nucleotide sequence: TGCGCCAGCAGCCAAGTGCCATACAATGAGCAGTTCTTC.

The sample holds one count of this clonotype. This chain joins TRBV7-8 and TRBJ2-5, with 10 bases fitting TRBD2. The V gene end was trimmed by 0 bases and the J gene end by 5 bases; junction bases not matched to a gene: 3. Germline V gives CDR1 SGHVS, CDR2 FQNEAQ. CDR3 length: 15 residues. The CDR3 nucleotides read TGTGCCAGCAGCTTAGCGTCTAGCGGGGGCGAGACCCAGTACTTC. It yields the protein CASSLASSGGETQYF.

The chain combines TRBV4-2 with TRBJ1-5, with no clear D. The CDR3 is 13 residues long. Germline V gives CDR1 LGHNA, CDR2 YNFKEQ. Trimming left V 3 bases short and J 0 bases short, with 3 bases between. The CDR3 DNA sequence: TGTGCCAGCAGCCACTATAGCAATCAGCCCCAGCATTTT. As protein: CASSHYSNQPQHF.

This chain joins TRBV29-1 and TRBJ2-7; possibly TRBD2 for D (5 bases). Between the trimmed V and J ends, which lost 4 bases and 0 bases, there was a span of 10 bases. CDR1 is SQVTM, CDR2 ANQGSEA, per germline. The CDR3 totals 13 residues. The CDR3 sequence is CSVVSGSSYEQYF. For the CDR3, the DNA is TGCAGCGTTGTTTCGGGGAGCTCCTACGAGCAGTACTTC.

This clonotype was observed a few times. CDR3 sequence: CASSHGQGILDGYTF. Written as DNA, the CDR3 is TGTGCCAGCAGCCATGGACAGGGGATTCTTGATGGCTACACCTTC. The gene calls are TRBV11-1 and TRBJ1-2, with TRBD1 matching over 9 bases. CDR3 length: 15 residues. Germline V CDR1 and CDR2: SGHAT, FQDESV (reference sequence). The V gene end was trimmed by 5 bases and the J gene end by 6 bases; junction bases not matched to a gene: 10.

A few counts support this clonotype. The chain links TRBV7-8 to TRBJ2-2; 7 positions match TRBD2. After removal of 5 bases from V and 3 bases from J, the junction contained 3 bases not matched to a gene. The germline V gene has CDR1 SGHVS and CDR2 FQNEAQ. This CDR3 has 14 amino acids. CDR3 in amino acids: CASSGLADTGELFF. In nucleotides, the CDR3 is TGTGCCAGCAGCGGGCTAGCGGACACCGGGGAGCTGTTTTTT.

This clonotype occurred many times. The CDR3 DNA reads TGTGCCAGCAGTTGGGGACCAGGCACAGATACGCAGTATTTT. This sequence encodes CASSWGPGTDTQYF. The genes are TRBV12-3 or TRBV12-4 and TRBJ2-3, with D perhaps assigned TRBD1 or TRBD2 (5 bases each). Trimming left V 4 bases short and J 1 base short, with 9 bases between. The CDR3 totals 14 residues.

The chain joins TRBV19 to TRBJ2-2, with D perhaps TRBD2 (5 bases). This CDR3 is built from 13 residues. Trimming shortened V by 3 bases and J by 7 bases, and 9 bases separated the two germline ends. Germline lookup yields CDR1 LNHDA and CDR2 SQIVND (reference sequence). DNA of the CDR3: TGTGCCAGTAGTATCGAGGGCGTCGGGGAGCTGTTTTTT. It specifies CASSIEGVGELFF. Complete variable domain (other parts from reference TRBV19 and TRBJ2-2): DGGITQSPKYLFRKEGQNVTLSCEQNLNHDAMYWYRQDPGQGLRLIYYSQIVNDFQKGDIAEGYSVSREKKESFPLTVTSAQKNPTAFYLCASSIEGVGELFFGEGSRLTVL.

This clonotype came up a few times. The chain links TRBV7-9 to TRBJ2-7; 7 positions match TRBD2. Germline CDR1 reads SEHNR; CDR2 reads FQNEAQ (reference sequence). V gave up 1 base and J gave up 5 bases; unmatched junction bases: 8. There are 15 residues in the CDR3. The CDR3 DNA reads TGTGCCAGCAGCTTAGTTGCGGGAGCCAACGACGAGCAGTACTTC. As protein: CASSLVAGANDEQYF.

This clonotype has just a few counts. This rearrangement joins TRBV11-3 to TRBJ2-3, with TRBD1 matching 8 bases. The CDR3 covers 15 residues. From germline, CDR1 is SGHNT and CDR2 YENEEA. V trimming: 5 bases; J trimming: 1 base; junction bases outside the gene matches: 5. CDR3 in DNA: TGTGCCAGCAGCCACGACAGGGGTCGCACAGATACGCAGTATTTT. Translating gives CASSHDRGRTDTQYF.

The chain employs TRBV2 and TRBJ1-5; D call uncertain. Trimming took 6 bases from V and 0 from J, leaving 9 bases between them. CDR3 length equals 14 residues. The V gene's germline CDR1 is SNHLY and CDR2 FYNNEI. CDR3 DNA sequence: TGTGCCAGCAGGTCCCCCGGTAGCAATCAGCCCCAGCATTTT. Its protein is CASRSPGSNQPQHF.

This chain links TRBV20-1 with TRBJ2-1; 8 bases line up with TRBD2. From germline, CDR1 is DFQATT and CDR2 SNEGSKA (reference sequence). V gave up 6 bases and J gave up 4 bases; unmatched junction bases: 5. CDR3 length equals 13 residues. Written as DNA, the CDR3 is TGCAGTGCGCGTAGCGGGGTTTACAATGAGCAGTTCTTC. Translated: CSARSGVYNEQFF.